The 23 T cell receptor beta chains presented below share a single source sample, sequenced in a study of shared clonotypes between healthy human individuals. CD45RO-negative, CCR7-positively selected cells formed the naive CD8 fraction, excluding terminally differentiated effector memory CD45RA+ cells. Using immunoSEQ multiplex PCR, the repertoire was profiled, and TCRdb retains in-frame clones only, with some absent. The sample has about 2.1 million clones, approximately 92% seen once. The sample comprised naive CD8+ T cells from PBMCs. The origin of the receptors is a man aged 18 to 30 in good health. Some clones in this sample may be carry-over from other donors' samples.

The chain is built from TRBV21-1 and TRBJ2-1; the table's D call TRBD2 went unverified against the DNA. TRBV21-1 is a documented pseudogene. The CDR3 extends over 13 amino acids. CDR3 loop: CASELRSYNEQFF. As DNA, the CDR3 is TGTGCCAGCGAACTGCGGTCCTACAATGAGCAGTTCTTC.

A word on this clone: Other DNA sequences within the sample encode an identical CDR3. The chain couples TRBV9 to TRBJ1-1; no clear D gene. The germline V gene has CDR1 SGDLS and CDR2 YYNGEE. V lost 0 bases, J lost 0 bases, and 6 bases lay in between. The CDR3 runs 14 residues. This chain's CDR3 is CASSVGPMNTEAFF. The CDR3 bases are TGTGCCAGCAGCGTAGGGCCGATGAACACTGAAGCTTTCTTT.

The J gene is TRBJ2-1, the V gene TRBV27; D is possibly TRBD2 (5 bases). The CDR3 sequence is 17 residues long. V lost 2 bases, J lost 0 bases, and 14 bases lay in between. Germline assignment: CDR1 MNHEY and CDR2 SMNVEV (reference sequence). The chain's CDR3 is CASSLRFTSFSYNEQFF. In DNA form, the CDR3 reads TGTGCCAGCAGTTTAAGGTTTACTAGTTTCTCCTACAATGAGCAGTTCTTC.

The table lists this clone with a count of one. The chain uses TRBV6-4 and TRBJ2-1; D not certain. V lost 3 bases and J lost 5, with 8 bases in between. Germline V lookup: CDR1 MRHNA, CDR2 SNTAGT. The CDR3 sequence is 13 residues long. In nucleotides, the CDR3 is TGTGCCAGCAGTGATCCATTGAACAATGAGCAGTTCTTC. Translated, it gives CASSDPLNNEQFF.

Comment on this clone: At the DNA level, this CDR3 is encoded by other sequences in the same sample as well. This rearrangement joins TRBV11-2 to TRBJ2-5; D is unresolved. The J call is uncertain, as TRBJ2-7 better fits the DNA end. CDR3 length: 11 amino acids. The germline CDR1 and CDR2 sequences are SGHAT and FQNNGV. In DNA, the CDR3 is TGTGCCAGCAGCCCGAGCTACGAGCAGTACTTC. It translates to CASSPSYEQYF.

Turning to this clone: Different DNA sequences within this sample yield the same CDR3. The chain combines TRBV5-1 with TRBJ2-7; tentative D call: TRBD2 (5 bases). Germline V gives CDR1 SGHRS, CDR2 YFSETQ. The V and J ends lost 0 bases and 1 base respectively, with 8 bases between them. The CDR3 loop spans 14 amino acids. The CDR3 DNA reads TGCGCCAGCAGCTTGGCCGGGGATTCCTACGAGCAGTACTTC. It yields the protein CASSLAGDSYEQYF.

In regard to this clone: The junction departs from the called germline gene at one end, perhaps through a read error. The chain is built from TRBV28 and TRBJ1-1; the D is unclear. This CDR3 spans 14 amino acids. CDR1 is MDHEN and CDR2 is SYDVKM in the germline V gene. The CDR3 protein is CVSSLRTANTEAFF. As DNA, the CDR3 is TGTGTCAGCAGTCTACGGACGGCGAACACTGAAGCTTTCTTT.

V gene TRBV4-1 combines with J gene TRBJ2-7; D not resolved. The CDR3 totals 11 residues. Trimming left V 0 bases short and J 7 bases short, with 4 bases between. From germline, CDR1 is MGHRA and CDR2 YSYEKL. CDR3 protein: CASSQEQEQYF. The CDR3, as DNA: TGCGCCAGCAGCCAAGAGCAGGAGCAGTACTTC.

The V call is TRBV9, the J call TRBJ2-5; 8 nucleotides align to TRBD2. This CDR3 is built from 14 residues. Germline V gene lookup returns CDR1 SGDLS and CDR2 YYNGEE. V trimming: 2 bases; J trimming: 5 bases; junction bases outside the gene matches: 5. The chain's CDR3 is CASSVKAGVETQYF. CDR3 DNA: TGTGCCAGCAGCGTGAAAGCGGGAGTGGAGACCCAGTACTTC.

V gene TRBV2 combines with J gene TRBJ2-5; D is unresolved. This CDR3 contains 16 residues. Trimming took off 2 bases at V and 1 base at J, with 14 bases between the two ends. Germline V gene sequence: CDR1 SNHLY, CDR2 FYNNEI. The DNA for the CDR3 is TGTGCCAGCAGTGAATTGGTGTGGTACAGCCAAGAGACCCAGTACTTC. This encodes CASSELVWYSQETQYF. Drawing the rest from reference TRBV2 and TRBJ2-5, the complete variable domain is EPEVTQTPSHQVTQMGQEVILRCVPISNHLYFYWYRQILGQKVEFLVSFYNNEISEKSEIFDDQFSVERPDGSNFTLKIRSTKLEDSAMYFCASSELVWYSQETQYFGPGTRLLVL.

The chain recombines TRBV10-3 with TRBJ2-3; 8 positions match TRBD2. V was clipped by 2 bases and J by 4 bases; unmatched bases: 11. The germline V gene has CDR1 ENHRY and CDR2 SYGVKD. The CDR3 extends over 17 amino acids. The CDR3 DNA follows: TGTGCCATCAGTGAGCCGGGACTAGGTCGTTTGGCAGATACGCAGTATTTT. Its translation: CAISEPGLGRLADTQYF.

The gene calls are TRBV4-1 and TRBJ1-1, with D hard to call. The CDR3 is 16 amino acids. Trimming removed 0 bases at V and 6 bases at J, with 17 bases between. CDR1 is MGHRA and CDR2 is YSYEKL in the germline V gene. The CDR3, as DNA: TGCGCCAGCAGCCAAGATCCGGAGGATCTAGACCCTGAAGCTTTCTTT. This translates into CASSQDPEDLDPEAFF.

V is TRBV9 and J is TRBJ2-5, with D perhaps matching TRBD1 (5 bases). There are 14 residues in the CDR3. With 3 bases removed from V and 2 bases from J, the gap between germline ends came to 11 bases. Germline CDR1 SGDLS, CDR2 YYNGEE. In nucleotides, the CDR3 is TGTGCCAGCAGCGCAGACAGCCAGCAAGAGACCCAGTACTTC. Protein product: CASSADSQQETQYF.

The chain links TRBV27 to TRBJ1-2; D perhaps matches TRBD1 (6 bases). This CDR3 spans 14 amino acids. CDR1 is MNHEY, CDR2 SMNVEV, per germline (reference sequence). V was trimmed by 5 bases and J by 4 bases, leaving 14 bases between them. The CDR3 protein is CASSPRDISYGYTF. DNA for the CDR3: TGTGCCAGCAGTCCGCGGGACATTTCCTATGGCTACACCTTC.

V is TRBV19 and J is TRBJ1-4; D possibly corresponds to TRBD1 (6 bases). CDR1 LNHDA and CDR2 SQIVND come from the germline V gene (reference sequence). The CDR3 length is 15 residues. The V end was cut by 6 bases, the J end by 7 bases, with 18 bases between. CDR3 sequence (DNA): TGTGCCAGTAGCGTATCCGGGGGCGCTCGTGAAAAACTGTTTTTT. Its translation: CASSVSGGAREKLFF.

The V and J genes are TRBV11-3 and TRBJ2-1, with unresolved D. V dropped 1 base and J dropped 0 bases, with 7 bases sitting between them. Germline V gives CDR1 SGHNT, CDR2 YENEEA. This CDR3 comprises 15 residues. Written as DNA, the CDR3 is TGTGCCAGCAGCTTAGTTAGGAGCTCCTACAATGAGCAGTTCTTC. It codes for CASSLVRSSYNEQFF.

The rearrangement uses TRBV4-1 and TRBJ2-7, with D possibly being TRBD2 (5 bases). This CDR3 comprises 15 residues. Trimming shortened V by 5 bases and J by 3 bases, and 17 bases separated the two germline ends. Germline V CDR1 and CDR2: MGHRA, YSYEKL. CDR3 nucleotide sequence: TGCGCCAGCAGCATACTGCGGGCGGATCACTACGAGCAGTACTTC. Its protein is CASSILRADHYEQYF.

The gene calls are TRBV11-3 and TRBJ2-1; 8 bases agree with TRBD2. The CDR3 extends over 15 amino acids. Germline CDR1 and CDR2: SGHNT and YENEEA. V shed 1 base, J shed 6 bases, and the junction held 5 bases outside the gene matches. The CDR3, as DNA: TGTGCCAGCAGCTTAGCGGGAGGGCCGAGCAATGAGCAGTTCTTC. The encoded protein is CASSLAGGPSNEQFF.

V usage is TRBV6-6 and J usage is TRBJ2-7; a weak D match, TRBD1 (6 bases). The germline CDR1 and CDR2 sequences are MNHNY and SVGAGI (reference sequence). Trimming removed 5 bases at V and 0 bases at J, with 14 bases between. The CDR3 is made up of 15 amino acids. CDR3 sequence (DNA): TGTGCCAGCAGTCTCGACAGGTCCTTCTCCTACGAGCAGTACTTC. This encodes CASSLDRSFSYEQYF.

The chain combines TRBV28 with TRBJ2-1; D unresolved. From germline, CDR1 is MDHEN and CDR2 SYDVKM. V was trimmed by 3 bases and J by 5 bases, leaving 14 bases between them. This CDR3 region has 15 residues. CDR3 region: CASSFAPTSDNEQFF. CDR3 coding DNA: TGTGCCAGCAGTTTCGCACCCACCTCGGACAATGAGCAGTTCTTC. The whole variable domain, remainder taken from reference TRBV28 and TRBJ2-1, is DVKVTQSSRYLVKRTGEKVFLECVQDMDHENMFWYRQDPGLGLRLIYFSYDVKMKEKGDIPEGYSVSREKKERFSLILESASTNQTSMYLCASSFAPTSDNEQFFGPGTRLTVL.

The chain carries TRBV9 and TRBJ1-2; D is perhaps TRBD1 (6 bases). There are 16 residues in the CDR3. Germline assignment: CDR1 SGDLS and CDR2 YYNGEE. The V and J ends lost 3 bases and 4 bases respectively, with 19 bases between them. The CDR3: CASSARQEPTLYGYTF. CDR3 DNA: TGTGCCAGCAGCGCTCGACAGGAACCAACTCTCTATGGCTACACCTTC. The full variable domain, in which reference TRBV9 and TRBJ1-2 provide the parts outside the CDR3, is DSGVTQTPKHLITATGQRVTLRCSPRSGDLSVYWYQQSLDQGLQFLIQYYNGEERAKGNILERFSAQQFPDLHSELNLSSLELGDSALYFCASSARQEPTLYGYTFGSGTRLTVV.

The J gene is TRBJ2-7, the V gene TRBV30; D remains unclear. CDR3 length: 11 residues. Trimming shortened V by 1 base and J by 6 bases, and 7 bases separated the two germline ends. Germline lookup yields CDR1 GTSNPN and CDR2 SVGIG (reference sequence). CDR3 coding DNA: TGTGCCTGGAGTGAACTGGGCGAGCAGTACTTC. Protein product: CAWSELGEQYF. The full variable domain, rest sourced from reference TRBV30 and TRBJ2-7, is SQTIHQWPATLVQPVGSPLSLECTVEGTSNPNLYWYRQAAGRGLQLLFYSVGIGQISSEVPQNLSASRPQDRQFILSSKKLLLSDSGFYLCAWSELGEQYFGPGTRLTVT.

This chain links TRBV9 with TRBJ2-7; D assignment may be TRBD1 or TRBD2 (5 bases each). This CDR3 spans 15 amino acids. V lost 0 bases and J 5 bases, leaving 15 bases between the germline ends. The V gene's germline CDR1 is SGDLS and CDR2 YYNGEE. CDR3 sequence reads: CASSVGGRELDEQYF. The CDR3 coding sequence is TGTGCCAGCAGCGTAGGGGGCAGGGAGCTTGACGAGCAGTACTTC.